A selection of T cell receptor beta chains follows, all from one sample in a study of T cell changes during pregnancy in multiple sclerosis. Here immunoSEQ multiplex PCR was the method, and the copy in TCRdb shows in-frame clones only, minus some. The data contain about 72,000 clones, around 90% of them singletons. The input for sequencing was peripheral blood, taken in the second trimester of pregnancy. Every receptor here comes from a female donor with multiple sclerosis, enrolled in a pregnancy study. Both conserved end residues are part of each CDR3. The D gene is left open where the match is weak. The size entry is marked missing in some rows and otherwise reads once, few, many or a size class.

d_gene | abundance | j_gene | v_gene | CDR3nt | CDR3aa
TRBD1 | once | TRBJ1-1 | TRBV19 | TGTGCCAGTAGTAAAGGACAGGGTAGGAGCACTGAAGCTTTCTTT | CASSKGQGRSTEAFF
. | . | TRBJ1-2 | TRBV5-1 | TGCGCCAGCAGCTTGAATCGTCCCACAGATAACTATGGCTACACCTTC | CASSLNRPTDNYGYTF
TRBD2 | . | TRBJ2-5 | TRBV7-6 | TGTGCCAGCAGCTTAGGTACCGGGACTAGCAGGGGCCAAGAGACCCAGTACTTC | CASSLGTGTSRGQETQYF
. | . | TRBJ2-3 | TRBV6-5 | TGTGCCAGCAGTTTAGCGTTCAGCACAGATACGCAGTATTTT | CASSLAFSTDTQYF
TRBD1 | few | TRBJ1-2 | TRBV2 | TGTGCCAGCAGGGACAGGACAGGGCCGCCAGGCTACACCTTC | CASRDRTGPPGYTF
. | . | TRBJ2-3 | TRBV18 | TGTGCCAGCTCACCACTGACAAACACAGATACGCAGTATTTT | CASSPLTNTDTQYF
TRBD2 | . | TRBJ2-7 | TRBV5-4 | TGTGCCAGCAGCTTGGGTGGGCGGGGGAGTTTCACCTACGAGCAGTACTTC | CASSLGGRGSFTYEQYF
TRBD2 | . | TRBJ2-3 | TRBV4-1 | TGCGCCAGCGGACGCGGGGAGGGCCATGGAACAGATACGCAGTATTTT | CASGRGEGHGTDTQYF
TRBD2 | . | TRBJ2-5 | TRBV30 | TGTGCCTGGAGTGTAAGCCTAGCGGGGGGGCGCGAGACCCAGTACTTC | CAWSVSLAGGRETQYF
TRBD1 | . | TRBJ2-4 | TRBV2 | TGTGCCAGCACACTCACGACAGGGTCCAAAAACATTCAGTACTTC | CASTLTTGSKNIQYF
. | once | TRBJ1-2 | TRBV5-4 | TGTGCCAGCAGCTTGCCCCACACAGGGTTCAACTATGGCTACACCTTC | CASSLPHTGFNYGYTF
. | . | TRBJ2-6 | TRBV7-3 | TGTGCCAGCAGCCTACAGGGGGGGGGATTTGGGGCCAACGTCCTGACTTTC | CASSLQGGGFGANVLTF
. | . | TRBJ2-6 | TRBV7-8 | TGTGCCAGCAGCCCGATTACTGCGGCCAACGTCCTGACTTTC | CASSPITAANVLTF
. | . | TRBJ2-7 | TRBV7-2 | TGTGCCAGCAGCTTCGGGGAAACCTACGAGCAGTACTTC | CASSFGETYEQYF
TRBD1 | . | TRBJ2-2 | TRBV19 | TGTGCCAGTAGTCAACTACAGGGGGCGACTGGTCCCGGGGAGCTGTTTTTT | CASSQLQGATGPGELFF
. | . | TRBJ2-1 | TRBV2 | TGTGCCAGCAGTGCCCTGGGAAAGGGGTTGTTATTTTACAATGAGCAGTTCTTC | CASSALGKGLLFYNEQFF
TRBD1 | few | TRBJ1-1 | TRBV6-5 | TGTGCCAGCAGCTCGGGACAGGGGTTTACTGAAGCTTTCTTT | CASSSGQGFTEAFF
. | . | TRBJ1-5 | TRBV19 | TGTGCCAGTAGTCCCGGAGGGGTCAATCAGCCCCAGCATTTT | CASSPGGVNQPQHF
. | . | TRBJ2-2 | TRBV27 | TGTGCCAGCAGTTTATCCCTACAGCACACCGGGGAGCTGTTTTTT | CASSLSLQHTGELFF
TRBD2 | . | TRBJ2-2 | TRBV4-3 | TGCGCCAGCAGCCAACCTTCGCCGGGGGGGGCAAACACCGGGGAGCTGTTTTTT | CASSQPSPGGANTGELFF
. | . | TRBJ2-1 | TRBV27 | TGTGCCAGCAGCCCCCTAGCGTCTTACAATGAGCAGTTCTTC | CASSPLASYNEQFF
TRBD1 | . | TRBJ1-5 | TRBV12-5 | TGTGCTAGTGGCCCCAACGGGACAGGCAATCAGCCCCAGCATTTT | CASGPNGTGNQPQHF
. | . | TRBJ1-1 | TRBV6-5 | TGTGCCAGCAGCCCTGGGCCCGTATACACTGAAGCTTTCTTT | CASSPGPVYTEAFF
TRBD2 | . | TRBJ2-7 | TRBV7-6 | TGTGCCAGCAGCTTAGAGACTTCGTGGCGGGGGGGCATAGACGAGCAGTACTTC | CASSLETSWRGGIDEQYF
TRBD1 | once | TRBJ1-1 | TRBV7-3 | TGTGCCAGCAGCAAATTCGCGGGACAGGGATTCACTGAAGCTTTCTTT | CASSKFAGQGFTEAFF
. | . | TRBJ2-3 | TRBV7-8 | TGTGCCAGCAGCTCTACTAGCGATACGCAGTATTTT | CASSSTSDTQYF
TRBD1 | . | TRBJ2-7 | TRBV6-6 | TGTGCCAGCAGTTACTCAGAGGCAGGGGGCTACGAGCAGTACTTC | CASSYSEAGGYEQYF
. | . | TRBJ2-3 | TRBV27 | TGTGCCAGCAGTCAAACTAGTATTATCGGCACAGATACGCAGTATTTT | CASSQTSIIGTDTQYF
TRBD1 | . | TRBJ1-1 | TRBV27 | TGTGCCAGCATGAGACAGGGAAGGAACACTGAAGCTTTCTTT | CASMRQGRNTEAFF
. | . | TRBJ1-5 | TRBV2 | TGTGCCAGCAGGGGGGAGGAGAGGCAGCCCCAGCATTTT | CASRGEERQPQHF
. | once | TRBJ1-5 | TRBV7-2 | TGTGCCAGCAGCTTTGACAGGTCCCAGCCCCAGCATTTT | CASSFDRSQPQHF
TRBD2 | . | TRBJ2-5 | TRBV6-9 | TGTGCCAGCAATTGGACTAGCGCGGAGACCCAGTACTTC | CASNWTSAETQYF
. | . | TRBJ2-5 | TRBV15 | TGTGCCACCAGCAGACAGGGAAGGGAGACCCAGTACTTC | CATSRQGRETQYF
TRBD2 | . | TRBJ2-1 | TRBV4-3 | TGCGCCAGCAGCCAACAAACCGGGGGGGTATACAATGAGCAGTTCTTC | CASSQQTGGVYNEQFF
. | . | TRBJ2-2 | TRBV6-6 | TGTGCCAGCAGCCAGAACAGGGCGACCACCGGGGAGCTGTTTTTT | CASSQNRATTGELFF
TRBD2 | . | TRBJ2-7 | TRBV27 | TGTGCCAGCAGTTTAATTAGTGAGGGACTAACTTACGAGCAGTACTTC | CASSLISEGLTYEQYF
. | . | TRBJ1-5 | TRBV19 | TGTGCCAGTAGTATAGGGGTGGGGCCGCGGACGGCGAGCAATCAGCCCCAGCATTTT | CASSIGVGPRTASNQPQHF
. | . | TRBJ2-4 | TRBV19 | TGTGCCAGTAGTATAGGTTGGTTGGAGAACATTCAGTACTTC | CASSIGWLENIQYF
. | . | TRBJ1-2 | TRBV18 | TGTGCCAGCTCACCGTCCGCAGGGTTTAACTATGGCTACACCTTC | CASSPSAGFNYGYTF
. | . | TRBJ1-3 | TRBV13 | TGTGCCAGCAGCTTCCAGGGTAGCTCTGGAAACACCATATATTTT | CASSFQGSSGNTIYF
TRBD1 | . | TRBJ2-5 | TRBV11-3 | TGTGCCAGCAGCAGAGGGACAGGACAAGAGACCCAGTACTTC | CASSRGTGQETQYF
. | . | TRBJ1-6 | TRBV5-6 | TGTGCCAGCAGCTTGGGACCCTACTCAGGTTCACCCCTCCACTTT | CASSLGPYSGSPLHF
. | . | TRBJ2-2 | TRBV18 | TGTGCCAGCTCACGGACAGCGGGGAAGAACACCGGGGAGCTGTTTTTT | CASSRTAGKNTGELFF
TRBD1 | . | TRBJ2-1 | TRBV6-6 | TGTGCCAGCAGCCTAGGACAGGGCGACTACAATGAGCAGTTCTTC | CASSLGQGDYNEQFF
. | few | TRBJ1-1 | TRBV10-3 | TGTGCCATCAGTGAGTCGGGAGGGACATGGGCTTTCTTT | CAISESGGTWAFF
. | . | TRBJ2-1 | TRBV27 | TGTGCCAGCAGTTTATATACGGGTGGCGGGTCCTACAATGAGCAGTTCTTC | CASSLYTGGGSYNEQFF
. | . | TRBJ1-1 | TRBV27 | TGTGCCAGCAGTTTCTGGGGGGGAGGGATGAACACTGAAGCTTTCTTT | CASSFWGGGMNTEAFF
TRBD2 | once | TRBJ2-4 | TRBV2 | TGTGCCAGCAGCGGGACTAGCGGGGGGGCCAGCATTCAGTACTTC | CASSGTSGGASIQYF
TRBD2 | once | TRBJ2-5 | TRBV29-1 | TGCAGCGTTGCAGCGGGGGGGAAAGAGACCCAGTACTTC | CSVAAGGKETQYF
TRBD1 | . | TRBJ2-1 | TRBV6-6 | TGTGCCAGTCTATCGACAGGGGCCTACAATGAGCAGTTCTTC | CASLSTGAYNEQFF
. | . | TRBJ2-5 | TRBV5-4 | TGTGCCAGCAGCGACCGTCCGGGACTGAGGCAAGAGACCCAGTACTTC | CASSDRPGLRQETQYF
. | . | TRBJ1-6 | TRBV11-2 | TGTGCCAGCAGCTTAAAGTCGGCCTATAATTCACCCCTCCACTTT | CASSLKSAYNSPLHF
TRBD1 | . | TRBJ1-2 | TRBV9 | TGTGCCAGCAGTCAACAGGGGGCCGGGTACTATGGCTACACCTTC | CASSQQGAGYYGYTF